These 5 T cell receptor beta chains came from one sample sequenced in a study of shared clonotypes between healthy human individuals. CD45RO-negative, CCR7-selected cells formed the naive CD8 fraction, which excluded terminally differentiated effector memory CD45RA+ cells. The repertoire was sequenced with immunoSEQ multiplex PCR; TCRdb's copy has only in-frame clones and lacks some. Of roughly 2,000,000 clones listed, roughly 93% are singletons. Sequenced: naive CD8+ T cells from PBMCs. The origin of the receptors is a man aged 18 to 35 in good health. Some clones in this sample may be carry-over from other donors' samples.

The table lists this clone with a count of one. The rearrangement joins TRBV11-2 to TRBJ2-7, with D perhaps TRBD1 or TRBD2 (6 bases each). The CDR3 extends over 17 amino acids. Germline V gives CDR1 SGHAT, CDR2 FQNNGV. V was shortened by 0 bases and J by 0 bases, with 15 bases between the two germline ends. CDR3 sequence reads: CASSLDLTGGASYEQYF. The CDR3 nucleotides read TGTGCCAGCAGCTTAGATCTGACCGGGGGCGCCTCCTACGAGCAGTACTTC. Supplemented by reference TRBV11-2 and TRBJ2-7, the full variable domain reads EAGVAQSPRYKIIEKRQSVAFWCNPISGHATLYWYQQILGQGPKLLIQFQNNGVVDDSQLPKDRFSAERLKGVDSTLKIQPAKLEDSAVYLCASSLDLTGGASYEQYFGPGTRLTVT.

The chain combines TRBV27 with TRBJ2-3; 13 bases line up with TRBD2. Germline CDR1 MNHEY, CDR2 SMNVEV (reference sequence). V was clipped by 4 bases and J by 0 bases; unmatched bases: 10. The length of the CDR3 is 19 residues. The CDR3 protein is CASSSGTGGLAGSTDTQYF. The DNA of the CDR3 is TGTGCCAGCAGTTCAGGGACAGGGGGACTAGCGGGAAGCACAGATACGCAGTATTTT.

This clone was recorded a few times. The chain carries TRBV27 and TRBJ1-1; D might be TRBD1 (5 bases). Germline CDR1 MNHEY, CDR2 SMNVEV (reference sequence). The V end was cut by 6 bases, the J end by 9 bases, with 14 bases between. This CDR3 has 12 residues. For the CDR3, the DNA is TGTGCCAGCAGACAGGACCCTAATCAAGCTTTCTTT. It specifies CASRQDPNQAFF.

About this clone itself: This sample also contains other DNA sequences that code for the same CDR3. The rearrangement links TRBV11-2 to TRBJ2-7; no reliable D call. Germline CDR1 and CDR2: SGHAT and FQNNGV. With 5 bases removed from V and 3 bases from J, the gap between germline ends came to 8 bases. This CDR3 contains 12 residues. CDR3 DNA sequence: TGTGCCAGCAGCCTCCTTAACTACGAGCAGTACTTC. Translating it yields CASSLLNYEQYF.

Turning to this clone: Distinct nucleotide sequences in the sample also encode this CDR3. The rearrangement uses TRBV6-5 and TRBJ1-1, with D hard to call. Germline assignment: CDR1 MNHEY and CDR2 SVGAGI. The CDR3 has 15 amino acids. Trimming stripped 2 bases from V and 1 base from J, with 11 bases between. CDR3 residues: CASSYRSGRNTEAFF. CDR3 sequence (DNA): TGTGCCAGCAGTTACCGATCAGGAAGGAACACTGAAGCTTTCTTT.